One TCR beta chain is described in this entry. Its matching antigen is unknown. The length of the CDR3 is 14 residues. Germline V gives CDR1 SGHRS, CDR2 YFSETQ. V shed 3 bases and J 3 bases; nucleotides not matched to a gene: 5. This sample stems from a study of tumor-infiltrating lymphocytes in localized non-small cell lung cancer. Overall study context: The cohort mixed smokers and never-smokers, several histologies, and some post-neoadjuvant-chemotherapy samples.

Sequenced by immunoSEQ multiplex PCR; TCRdb stores in-frame clones only, minus some. Here the sample spans 9,500 to 15,000 clones, roughly 70% being singletons. General study results and limits: Each assay used a separate piece of the same tissue.

The specimen was uninvolved lung tissue not adjacent to the tumor. The rearrangement uses TRBV5-1 and TRBJ2-7, with 8 nucleotides matching TRBD2. The sequence derives from a human donor with non-small cell lung cancer. The CDR3, as DNA: TGCGCCAGCAGCTGGACCGGGGGGGGCTACGAGCAGTACTTC. Amino acid sequence: CASSWTGGGYEQYF.